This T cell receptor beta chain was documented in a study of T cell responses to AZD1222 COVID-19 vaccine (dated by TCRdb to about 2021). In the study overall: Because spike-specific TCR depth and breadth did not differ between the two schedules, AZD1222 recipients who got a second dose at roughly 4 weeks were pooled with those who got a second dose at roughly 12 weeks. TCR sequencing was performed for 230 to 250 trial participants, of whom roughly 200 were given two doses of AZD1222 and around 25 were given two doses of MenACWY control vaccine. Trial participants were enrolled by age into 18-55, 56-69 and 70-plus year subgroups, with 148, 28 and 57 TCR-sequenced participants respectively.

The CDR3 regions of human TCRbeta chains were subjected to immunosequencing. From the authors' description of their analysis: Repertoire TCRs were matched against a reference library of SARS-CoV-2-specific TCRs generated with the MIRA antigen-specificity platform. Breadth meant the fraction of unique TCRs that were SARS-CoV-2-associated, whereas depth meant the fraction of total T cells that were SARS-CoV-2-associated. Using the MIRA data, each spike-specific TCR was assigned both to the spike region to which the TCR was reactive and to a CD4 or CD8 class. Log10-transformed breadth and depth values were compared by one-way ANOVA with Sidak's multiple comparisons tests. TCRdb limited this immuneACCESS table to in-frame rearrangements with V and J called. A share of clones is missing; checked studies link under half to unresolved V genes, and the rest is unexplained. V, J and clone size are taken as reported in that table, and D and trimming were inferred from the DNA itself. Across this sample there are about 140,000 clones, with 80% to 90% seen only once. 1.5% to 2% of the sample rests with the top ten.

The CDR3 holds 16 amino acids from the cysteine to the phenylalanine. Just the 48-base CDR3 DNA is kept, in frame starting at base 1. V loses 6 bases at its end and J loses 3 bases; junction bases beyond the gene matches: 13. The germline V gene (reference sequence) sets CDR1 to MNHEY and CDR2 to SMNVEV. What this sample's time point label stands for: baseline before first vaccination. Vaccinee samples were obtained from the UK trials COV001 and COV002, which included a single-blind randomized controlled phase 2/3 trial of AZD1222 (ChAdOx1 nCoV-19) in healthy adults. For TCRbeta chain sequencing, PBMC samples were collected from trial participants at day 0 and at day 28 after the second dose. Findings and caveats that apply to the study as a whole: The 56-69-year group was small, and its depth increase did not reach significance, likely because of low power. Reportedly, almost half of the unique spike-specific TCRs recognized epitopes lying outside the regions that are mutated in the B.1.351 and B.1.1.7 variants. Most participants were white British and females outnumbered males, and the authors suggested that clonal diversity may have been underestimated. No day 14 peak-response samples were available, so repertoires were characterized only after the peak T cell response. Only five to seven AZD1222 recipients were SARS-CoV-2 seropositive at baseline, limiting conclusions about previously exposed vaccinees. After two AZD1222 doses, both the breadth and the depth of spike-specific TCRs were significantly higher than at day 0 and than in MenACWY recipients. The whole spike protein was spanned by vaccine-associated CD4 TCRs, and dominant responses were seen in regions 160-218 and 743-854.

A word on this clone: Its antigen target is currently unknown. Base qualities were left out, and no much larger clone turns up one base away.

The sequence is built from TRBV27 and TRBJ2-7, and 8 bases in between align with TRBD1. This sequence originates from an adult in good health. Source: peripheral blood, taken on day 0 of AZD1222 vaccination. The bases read TGTGCCAGCAGCCTAGATGGGACAGGAGAATTCTACGAGCAGTACTTC. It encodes CASSLDGTGEFYEQYF.